This T cell receptor beta chain was retrieved from a study of T cells in localized non-small cell lung cancer. The study's findings and limits: Uninvolved adjacent lung, not tumor, had the highest T cell clonality. In adjacent lung appeared a median approximately 57 of the top 100 tumor clones.

In germline, CDR1 is ENHRY, CDR2 SYGVKD. The trim removed 2 bases at V and 5 bases at J, leaving 4 bases unmatched. The CDR3 runs to 15 residues. TCRdb's table, derived via immunoSEQ multiplex PCR, lists solely in-frame clones and lacks some. The top ten clones hold 2.5% to 3% of a sample with over 15,000 clones, 91% of them seen once. A remark on this clone: Its antigen is currently unknown.

The source of this sequence is a woman aged 40-69 years with stage I lung adenocarcinoma. Source: peripheral blood, taken before any cancer treatment. V gene TRBV10-3 combines with J gene TRBJ2-7; 12 bases match TRBD1. The CDR3 bases are TGTGCCATCAGTGAGCTGGGACAGGGGGCGGACGAGCAGTACTTC. The encoded protein is CAISELGQGADEQYF.